The 4 T cell receptor beta chains given below trace back to one sample, sequenced in a study of blood T cell repertoires in COVID-19. Profiling relied on immunoSEQ multiplex PCR, and the TCRdb table lists in-frame clones only, not all of them. The sample contains fewer than 65,000 clones, approximately 85% of which appear only once. Sample: peripheral blood. The receptors were gathered from a human donor in a cohort sampled during active COVID-19.

The CDR3 region is CASSRDSEGTQYF. CDR3 sequence (DNA): TGCGCCAGCAGCCGGGACTCAGAGGGTACGCAGTATTTT. The chain links TRBV5-1 to TRBJ2-3; D perhaps matches TRBD2 (6 bases). V lost 4 bases and J lost 8, with 14 bases in between. This CDR3 has 13 amino acids. Germline V gives CDR1 SGHRS, CDR2 YFSETQ.

The gene calls are TRBV5-1 and TRBJ2-3; 8 nucleotides line up with TRBD2. Germline assignment: CDR1 SGHRS and CDR2 YFSETQ. V lost 0 bases, J lost 4 bases, and 4 bases stayed unmatched. The CDR3 length is 15 residues. The CDR3 sequence is CASSLGTSRSDTQYF. The CDR3 region has the DNA TGCGCCAGCAGCTTGGGGACTAGCCGGTCAGATACGCAGTATTTT.

V usage is TRBV7-7 and J usage is TRBJ2-5; TRBD1 agrees at 7 bases. The V and J ends lost 5 bases and 2 bases, in that order; junction bases with no gene match: 5. This CDR3 comprises 14 residues. The germline V gene has CDR1 SSHAT and CDR2 FNYEAQ (reference sequence). CDR3 DNA: TGTGCCAGCAGCCCGGGACAGTTTCAAGAGACCCAGTACTTC. Amino acids: CASSPGQFQETQYF. Supplemented by reference TRBV7-7 and TRBJ2-5, the full variable domain reads GAGVSQSPRYKVTKRGQDVTLRCDPISSHATLYWYQQALGQGPEFLTYFNYEAQPDKSGLPSDRFSAERPEGSISTLTIQRTEQRDSAMYRCASSPGQFQETQYFGPGTRLLVL.

CDR3 in DNA: TGTGCCAGCAGGTCCGGGACAGGGGAAAACATTCAGTACTTC. It translates to CASRSGTGENIQYF. V is TRBV7-9 and J is TRBJ2-4, with 10 bases lining up with TRBD1. The CDR3 has 14 residues. The germline V gene encodes CDR1 SEHNR and CDR2 FQNEAQ (reference sequence). The ends lost 6 bases at V and 5 bases at J; junction bases unmatched: 4.